The present T cell receptor beta chain was sequenced within a study of Ad26.COV2.S vaccination and SARS-CoV-2 variants (dated by TCRdb to about 2021). Turning to the overall study: Donors in the vaccine arm were drawn from COV1001, a phase I-IIa trial of Ad26.COV2.S in healthy adults that was multicentre, randomized, double-blind and placebo-controlled. Throughout the experiments and outcome assessment, investigators stayed blinded to trial group allocation. Trial participants were randomized into five groups of five, in which low-dose or high-dose Ad26.COV2.S was given once or twice, or placebo was given on both occasions. Ad26.COV2.S was administered intramuscularly at a dose of 5x10^10 or 1x10^11 viral particles, either as one shot or as two shots given 56 days apart. A total of some 30 samples were included in the TCR-sequenced set, comprising about 20 Ad26.COV2.S vaccine recipients, 5 placebo recipients and 8 SARS-CoV-2 convalescent individuals. TCRbeta repertoire sequencing served as the tool for gauging how specific and how broad the SARS-CoV-2-reactive T cell receptors were following Ad26.COV2.S vaccination.

Overall study outcomes, separate from this receptor: Spike-specific TCR breadth was higher in Ad26.COV2.S recipients than in placebo recipients (P = 0.0014). The study lacked the statistical power to compare responses across vaccine doses or regimens. The authors noted that total T cell responses may have been underestimated by the TCR breadth and depth analyses. Comparable non-spike TCR breadth was observed between vaccine and placebo recipients, consistent with only spike being contained in the vaccine. After vaccination, spike-specific CD8+ and CD4+ T cell responses were reported to show substantial breadth.

Taken from the germline V gene, the CDR1 and CDR2 loops are KGHSH and LQKENI. Reading from cysteine to phenylalanine, the CDR3 counts 15 amino acids. The DNA shown is the 45-base CDR3, in frame from base 1. V lost 3 bases and J lost 0 bases; the stretch between them is 9 bases long. Sample treatment or condition, as interpreted from the label and publication: about 20 received Ad26.COV2.S at low or high dose, single or two shots; about 5 received placebo; per-sample allocation not given. For vaccine and placebo recipients, the sequenced repertoires came from samples collected on day 63 after the first injection. Cohort 1b enrolled 25 adults aged 18-55 years at a single site in Boston, USA, between 29 July and 7 August 2020. Ad26.COV2.S consisted of a replication-incompetent adenovirus type 26 vector by which a prefusion-stabilized SARS-CoV-2 spike protein from the original Wuhan strain was expressed.

The immunoSEQ Assay was used to sequence TCRbeta CDR3 regions. After extraction, genomic DNA underwent amplification by bias-controlled multiplex PCR, followed by high-throughput sequencing. Turning to the authors' computational methods: Collapsing and filtering of sequences were performed to quantify the absolute abundance of each unique TCRbeta CDR3 region. T cell fraction was estimated by normalizing TCRbeta template counts to usable DNA, which was measured by amplifying reference genes present in all nucleated cells. Repertoire TCRs were annotated as SARS-CoV-2-specific by exact matching of V gene, CDR3 amino acid sequence and J gene to a known reactive TCR set. MIRA supplied the reference SARS-CoV-2 TCR set, which was filtered for enrichment in COVID-19-positive ImmuneCODE repertoires so that public or cross-reactive TCRs were removed. Using the MIRA antigens, annotated TCRs were further analysed by specific ORF or by position within an ORF. Breadth was defined as annotated unique rearrangements over total unique productive rearrangements; depth was the summed frequency of those rearrangements. Two-sided Wilcoxon rank-sum tests were used to compare TCR breadth between groups. Here the immuneACCESS table is served through TCRdb, limited to in-frame sequences with V and J called. Missing clones are a known gap in these copies; in checked studies unresolved V genes cover under half, and the rest lacks a known reason. V, J and clone size are taken as reported in that table, and D and trimming were inferred from the DNA itself. Recorded for this sample are roughly 350,000 clones; around 89% of them occurred a single time. The ten largest clones represent 6.4% of the sample.

Concerning this clone itself: The specificity of this receptor is unknown. Base qualities are not recorded, but no much larger clone differs from it by a single base.

This specimen was peripheral blood, taken in a trial of Ad26.COV2.S vaccine versus placebo. The source of this sequence is a person between 18 and 59 years old who received the Ad26.COV2.S COVID-19 vaccine or a placebo. The chain links TRBV18 with TRBJ1-5, with an unclear D gene assignment. The bases are TGTGCCAGCTCACCGGACGGGTATAGCAATCAGCCCCAGCATTTT. Translated, it gives CASSPDGYSNQPQHF.